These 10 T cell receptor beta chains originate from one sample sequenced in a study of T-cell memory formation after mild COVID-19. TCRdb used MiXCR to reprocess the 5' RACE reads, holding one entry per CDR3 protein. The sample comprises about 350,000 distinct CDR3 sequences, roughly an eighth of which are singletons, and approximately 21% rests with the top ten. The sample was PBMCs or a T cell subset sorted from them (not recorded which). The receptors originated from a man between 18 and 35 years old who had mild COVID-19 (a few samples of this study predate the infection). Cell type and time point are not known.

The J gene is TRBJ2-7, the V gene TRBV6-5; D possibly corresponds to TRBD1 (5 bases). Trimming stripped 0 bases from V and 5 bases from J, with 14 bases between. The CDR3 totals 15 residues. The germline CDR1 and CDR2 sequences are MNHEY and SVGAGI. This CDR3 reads CASSYSRSGAHEQYV. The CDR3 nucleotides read TGTGCCAGCAGTTACTCGAGGAGTGGGGCCCACGAGCAGTACGTC.

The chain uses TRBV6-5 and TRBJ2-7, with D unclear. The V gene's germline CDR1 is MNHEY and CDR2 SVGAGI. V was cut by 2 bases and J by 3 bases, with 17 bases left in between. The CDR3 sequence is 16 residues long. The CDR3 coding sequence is TGTGCCAGCAGTTACACCCCCCCCTCTGGGTGCTACGAGCAGTACGTC. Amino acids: CASSYTPPSGCYEQYV.

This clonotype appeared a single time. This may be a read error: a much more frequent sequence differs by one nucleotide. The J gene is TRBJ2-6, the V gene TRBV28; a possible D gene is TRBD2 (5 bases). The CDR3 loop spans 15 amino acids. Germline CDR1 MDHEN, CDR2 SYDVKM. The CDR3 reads CAISLGVTGANVLTF. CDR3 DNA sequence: TGTGCCATCAGTTTGGGAGTAACAGGGGCCAACGTCCTGACTTTC.

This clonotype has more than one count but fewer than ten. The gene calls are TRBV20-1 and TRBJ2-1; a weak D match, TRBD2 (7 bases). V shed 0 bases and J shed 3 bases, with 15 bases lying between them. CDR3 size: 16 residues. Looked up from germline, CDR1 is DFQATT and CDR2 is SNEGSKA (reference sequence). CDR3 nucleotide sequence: TGCAGTGCTAGAGATATAGGGGGGGCGCACTACAATGAGCAGTTCTTC. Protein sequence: CSARDIGGAHYNEQFF.

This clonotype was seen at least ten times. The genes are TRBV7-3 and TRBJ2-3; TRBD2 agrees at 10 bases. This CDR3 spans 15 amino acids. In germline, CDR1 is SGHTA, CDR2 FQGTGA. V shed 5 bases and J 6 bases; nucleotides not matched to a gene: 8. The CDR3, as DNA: TGTGCCAGCAGCCTGAGACTAGCGGGTGGTGATACGCAGTATTTT. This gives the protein CASSLRLAGGDTQYF. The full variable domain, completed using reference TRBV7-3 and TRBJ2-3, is GAGVSQTPSNKVTEKGKYVELRCDPISGHTALYWYRQSLGQGPEFLIYFQGTGAADDSGLPNDRFFAVRPEGSVSTLKIQRTERGDSAVYLCASSLRLAGGDTQYFGPGTRLTVL.

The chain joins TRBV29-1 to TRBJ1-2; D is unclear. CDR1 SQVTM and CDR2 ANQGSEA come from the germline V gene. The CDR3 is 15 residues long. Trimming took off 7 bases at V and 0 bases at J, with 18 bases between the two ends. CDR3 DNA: TGCAGCGCCTCCCCCCGCAGCCTCTCTAACTATGGCTACACCTTC. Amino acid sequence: CSASPRSLSNYGYTF.

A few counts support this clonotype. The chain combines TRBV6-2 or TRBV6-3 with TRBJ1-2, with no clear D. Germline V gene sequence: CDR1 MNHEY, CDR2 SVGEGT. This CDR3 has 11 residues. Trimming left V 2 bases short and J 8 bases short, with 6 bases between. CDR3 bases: TGTGCCAGCAGTTACCCGGAAGGCTACACCTTC. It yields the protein CASSYPEGYTF.

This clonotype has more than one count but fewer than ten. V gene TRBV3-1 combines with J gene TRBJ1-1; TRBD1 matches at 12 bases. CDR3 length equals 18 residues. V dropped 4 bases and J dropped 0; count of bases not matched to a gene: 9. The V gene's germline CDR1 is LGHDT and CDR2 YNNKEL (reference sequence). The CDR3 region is CASSPGTGGKGMNTEAFF. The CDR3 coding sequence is TGTGCCAGCAGCCCCGGGACAGGGGGCAAGGGGATGAACACTGAAGCTTTCTTT. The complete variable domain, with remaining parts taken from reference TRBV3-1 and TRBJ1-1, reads DTAVSQTPKYLVTQMGNDKSIKCEQNLGHDTMYWYKQDSKKFLKIMFSYNNKELIINETVPNRFSPKSPDKAHLNLHINSLELGDSAVYFCASSPGTGGKGMNTEAFFGQGTRLTVV.

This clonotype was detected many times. The CDR3 sequence is CSARDLQRGAQETQYF. The CDR3 DNA sequence: TGCAGTGCTAGAGATCTGCAGCGGGGGGCCCAAGAGACCCAGTACTTC. The genes are TRBV20-1 and TRBJ2-5; 9 positions match TRBD2. Germline loops: CDR1 DFQATT, CDR2 SNEGSKA (reference sequence). Unmatched junction bases numbered 6, after V lost 0 bases and J lost 1 base. This CDR3 region has 16 residues.

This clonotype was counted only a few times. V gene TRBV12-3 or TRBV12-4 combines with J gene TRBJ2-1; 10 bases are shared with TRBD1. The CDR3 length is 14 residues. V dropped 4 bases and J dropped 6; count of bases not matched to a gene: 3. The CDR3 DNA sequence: TGTGCCAGCAGTTGGGACAGGGGATTCAATGAGCAGTTCTTC. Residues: CASSWDRGFNEQFF.